The 9 T cell receptor beta chains below come from one sample, sequenced in a study of somatic mutations in cytotoxic T cells in rheumatoid arthritis. The table came from immunoSEQ multiplex PCR; TCRdb's copy has only in-frame clones and leaves some out. The sample yields about 8,200 clones, about 77% seen once. Sequencing input: CD8+ T cells sorted from blood. The source is an adult with rheumatoid arthritis.

The rearrangement uses TRBV29-1 and TRBJ2-7; D is perhaps TRBD2 (6 bases). V was pared by 5 bases and J by 7 bases, with 15 bases between. The CDR3 is made up of 12 amino acids. CDR1 is SQVTM, CDR2 ANQGSEA, per germline. The CDR3 coding sequence is TGCAGCGTTCTAGGGACTGTAAGGGAGCAGTACTTC. Protein product: CSVLGTVREQYF.

This sequence joins TRBV27 and TRBJ1-2, with TRBD1 matching 7 bases. Germline assignment: CDR1 MNHEY and CDR2 SMNVEV (reference sequence). This CDR3 spans 14 amino acids. Trimming at V came to 0 bases and at J to 6 bases, leaving 4 bases not matched to a gene. This CDR3 reads CASSLSGQGDGYTF. The DNA for the CDR3 is TGTGCCAGCAGTTTATCGGGGCAGGGGGATGGCTACACCTTC.

This chain links TRBV6-6 with TRBJ2-7, with 7 bases matching TRBD2. The CDR3 runs 15 residues. Germline V lookup: CDR1 MNHNY, CDR2 SVGAGI (reference sequence). V shed 2 bases, J shed 3 bases, and the junction held 7 bases outside the gene matches. The CDR3 reads CASSYRRGGNYEQYF. The CDR3 DNA sequence: TGTGCCAGCAGTTACCGTCGGGGAGGGAACTACGAGCAGTACTTC.

The rearrangement links TRBV4-1 to TRBJ1-2, with 12 bases aligning to TRBD1. The CDR3 extends over 14 amino acids. J was trimmed by 12 bases and V by 0 bases; bases with no gene match: 5. CDR1 and CDR2 (germline): MGHRA, YSYEKL. CDR3 DNA: TGCGCCAGCAGCCAAGATCGGGGACAGGGGGCTAACACCTTC. This encodes CASSQDRGQGANTF.

This clone was recorded only once. V usage is TRBV7-2 and J usage is TRBJ2-3, with 10 nucleotides matching TRBD2. The CDR3 has 15 amino acids. Germline V lookup: CDR1 SGHTA, CDR2 FQGNSA. V was clipped by 2 bases and J by 1 base; unmatched bases: 0. The CDR3 sequence: CASSLTSGGTDTQYF. CDR3 coding DNA: TGTGCCAGCAGCTTAACTAGCGGGGGCACAGATACGCAGTATTTT.

The chain has TRBV7-9 and TRBJ2-5; a weak D match, TRBD2 (6 bases). Trimming removed 0 bases from V and 3 bases from J, with 17 bases in between. The CDR3 is made up of 17 amino acids. Germline V gives CDR1 SEHNR, CDR2 FQNEAQ (reference sequence). Written as DNA, the CDR3 is TGTGCCAGCAGCTTAGCCATCTTACTAGCACCCAAAGAGACCCAGTACTTC. Translated: CASSLAILLAPKETQYF.

On this clone itself: Germline is not matched at one junction end, which may reflect a read error. V gene TRBV5-8 combines with J gene TRBJ1-2; 7 bases map to TRBD1. CDR1 is SGHTS and CDR2 is YDEGEE in the germline V gene. The CDR3 extends over 14 amino acids. CDR3 loop: CASSLLRGDYGHTF. For the CDR3, the DNA is TGTGCCAGCAGCTTGCTCAGGGGGGACTATGGCCACACCTTC. Based on the CDR3 plus reference TRBV5-8 and TRBJ1-2, the full variable domain is EAGVTQSPTHLIKTRGQQATLRCSPISGHTSVYWYQQALGLGLQFLLWYDEGEERNRGNFPPRFSGRQFPNYSSELNVNALELEDSALYLCASSLLRGDYGHTFGSGTRLTVV.

This clone was observed once. The V and J genes are TRBV10-3 and TRBJ2-1; no clear D. The CDR3 loop spans 12 amino acids. V was trimmed by 2 bases and J by 4 bases, leaving 3 bases between them. CDR1 is ENHRY, CDR2 SYGVKD, per germline. CDR3 loop: CAISEAYNEQFF. Written as DNA, the CDR3 is TGTGCCATCAGTGAGGCTTACAATGAGCAGTTCTTC.

The CDR3 reads CASSYSGADTQYF. For the CDR3, the DNA is TGTGCCAGCAGTTACTCAGGGGCAGATACGCAGTATTTT. This rearrangement joins TRBV6-5 to TRBJ2-3; D is possibly TRBD1 (5 bases). Trimming shortened V by 0 bases and J by 4 bases, and 5 bases separated the two germline ends. The CDR3 is 13 residues long. CDR1 is MNHEY and CDR2 is SVGAGI in the germline V gene.